The following is a TCR beta chain sequence with its context. Seattle enrolled patients during active infection and tracked them longitudinally. V lost 6 bases and J lost 1, with 13 bases in between. CDR1 is SNHLY, CDR2 FYNNEI, per germline. The CDR3 covers 14 residues. This record comes from a study of blood T cell repertoires in COVID-19. Study as a whole: The origin of the acute and convalescent COVID-19 samples was the United States, Italy and Spain.

The table came from immunoSEQ multiplex PCR; TCRdb's copy has only in-frame clones and leaves some out. The sample shows around 400,000 clones, about 87% of them seen only once. The clonotype originates from a woman aged 55-75 years with COVID-19, enrolled during active disease. The sample was peripheral blood. The chain uses TRBV2 and TRBJ2-7; a possible D gene is TRBD1 (5 bases). CDR3 region: CASSRQLLSYEQYF. CDR3 nucleotides: TGTGCCAGCAGCCGACAGCTCTTATCCTACGAGCAGTACTTC.